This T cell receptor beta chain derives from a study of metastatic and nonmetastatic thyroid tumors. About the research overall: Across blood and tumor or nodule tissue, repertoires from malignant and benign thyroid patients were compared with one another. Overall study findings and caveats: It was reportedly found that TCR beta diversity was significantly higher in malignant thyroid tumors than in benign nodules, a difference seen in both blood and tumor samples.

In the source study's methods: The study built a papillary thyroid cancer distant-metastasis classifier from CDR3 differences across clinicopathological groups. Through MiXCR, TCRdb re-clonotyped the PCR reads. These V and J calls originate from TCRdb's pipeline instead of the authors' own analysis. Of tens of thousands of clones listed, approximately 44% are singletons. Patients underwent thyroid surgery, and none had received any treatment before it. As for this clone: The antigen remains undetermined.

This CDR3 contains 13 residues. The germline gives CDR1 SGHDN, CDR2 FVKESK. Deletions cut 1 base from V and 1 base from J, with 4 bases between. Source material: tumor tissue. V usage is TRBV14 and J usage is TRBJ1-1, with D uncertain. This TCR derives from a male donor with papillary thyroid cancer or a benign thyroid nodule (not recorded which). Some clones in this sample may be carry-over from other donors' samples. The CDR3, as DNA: TGTGCCAGCAGCCAAGTATGGAACACTGAAGCTTTCTTT. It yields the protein CASSQVWNTEAFF.